This T cell receptor beta chain was recorded in a study of spatial heterogeneity in lung cancer. Study results and limitations: Ubiquitous expanded tumor TCRs surfaced in blood more at resection than they did at follow-up.

This clonotype is medium-sized in the sample. Its cognate antigen is unknown. The germline gives CDR1 DFQATT, CDR2 SNEGSKA (reference sequence). V gave up 6 bases and J gave up 2 bases; unmatched junction bases: 4. CDR3 length: 14 residues. TCRdb passed the 5' RACE reads through MiXCR, listing each CDR3 protein once. The data contain about 23,000 distinct CDR3 sequences, around 5.1% of them singletons. Described time point: sample taken at primary tumor resection. The chain links TRBV20-1 to TRBJ1-6; TRBD1 agrees at 7 bases. This TCR came from a male donor with early-stage non-small cell lung cancer. Sequencing was performed on PBMCs, taken at surgery. In nucleotides, the CDR3 is TGCAGTGCGCAGGACAGGACCTATAATTCACCCCTCCACTTT. This sequence encodes CSAQDRTYNSPLHF.